This T cell receptor beta chain came from a study of response to subunit inactivated influenza vaccine. Study-wide points: Authors suggested each seasonal flu vaccination may recruit only limited numbers of new T cells.

This clonotype was observed a single time. Its antigen is as yet unknown. TCRdb called the RT-PCR reads again in MiXCR, with one record for every CDR3 protein. This repertoire shows around 490,000 distinct CDR3 sequences, 7.6% found once; its top ten account for 10% to 15%. The sequence derives from a man between 45 and 75 years old who received an inactivated influenza vaccine. The source material was PBMCs from blood, sampled roughly 24 months after vaccination.

The CDR3 region is CASSTTGGAGGELFF. DNA of the CDR3: TGTGCCAGCAGCACTACAGGGGGCGCTGGCGGGGAGCTGTTTTTT. This chain joins TRBV7-2 and TRBJ2-2; 9 bases map to TRBD1. The germline V gene has CDR1 SGHTA and CDR2 FQGNSA. Germline trimming cut 5 bases from V and 7 bases from J; bases unmatched to any gene: 8. The CDR3 length is 15 residues.